This TCR beta chain was observed in a study of shared clonotypes between healthy human individuals. Regarding the study as a whole: Apart from blood, nothing was sampled; tissue repertoires likely differ. Represented diversity (both genetic and exposure-history) was limited by the small number of donors.

Remarks on this clone: Its antigen is unidentified.

Terminally differentiated effector memory CD45RA+ cells were excluded by CCR7 positive selection of CD45RO-negative cells. Donors were Caucasian adults residing in Nashville, Tennessee, USA. The table came from immunoSEQ multiplex PCR; TCRdb's copy has only in-frame clones and leaves some out. The sample lists roughly 1,800,000 clones, less than 95% seen once, with more than 0.9% in the top ten. CDR3 length: 15 residues. This sequence joins TRBV12-1 and TRBJ2-1; the table's D call of TRBD1 was not tested on the DNA. TRBV12-1 is listed as a pseudogene. This receptor was obtained from a young man in good health. The sequencing sample was made of naive CD8+ T cells sorted from blood. DNA of the CDR3: TGTGCCAGCAGGTTCGAGGGGGATACCTACAATGAGCAGTTCTTC. Its translation: CASRFEGDTYNEQFF.